This T cell receptor (beta chain) was profiled in a study of Tregs in tolerant kidney transplant recipients (dated by TCRdb to between 2018 and 2021). A note on the overall study: Before combined kidney and bone marrow transplantation, this study identified donor-specific regulatory T cells using TCRbeta sequencing and then followed those same cells after transplant. In 3 healthy controls, several methods of expanding Tregs specific for an allogeneic donor were compared by TCRbeta repertoire sequencing.

Study-wide conclusions, independent of this receptor: The study was limited by small patient numbers, and the findings need validation in larger populations and under other immunosuppression protocols. Expanding Tregs with activated donor B cells appeared to identify the most biologically relevant and donor-specific TCRbeta repertoire. Biological reproducibility was not examined directly, but technical replication error appeared to be minimal.

Worth noting for this clone: Its antigen is unknown. One base away there is no much larger clone; base qualities are not given.

Thawed PBMCs were FACS-sorted into unstimulated Tregs (CD4+CD25+CD127-), CD4+ non-Tregs (CD4+CD25-), CD4 cells and CD8 cells. Healthy control blood came either as purchased buffy coats or from healthy volunteers. Healthy control blood was processed to PBMCs by Ficoll density gradient and cryopreserved, and patient PBMCs were collected before and after transplant. The germline V gene sets CDR1 to KGHSH and CDR2 to LQKENI. V and J are truncated by 8 bases and 5 bases respectively, leaving an intervening sequence of 18 bases. The CDR3 contains 14 residues, cysteine and phenylalanine counted. The CDR3 DNA has 42 bases and is translated from base 1. For TCRbeta CDR3 sequencing, genomic DNA from the sorted cells was extracted using the QIAGEN DNeasy Blood and Tissue Kit. High-throughput TCRbeta CDR3 sequencing, including PCR amplification with bias correction and internal controls, was performed commercially through immunoSEQ. In the authors' own workflow: Unique productive TCRbeta sequences were defined by CDR3 nucleotide sequence when primers matched and otherwise by CDR3 amino acid sequence together with Vbeta and Jbeta genes. To correct sorting error, sequences shared between sorted populations at a frequency ratio of 2:1 or less were removed; the rest were assigned to the higher population. A sequence counted as donor-reactive if, in CFSE-low cells, the sequence had a frequency of at least 0.01% and was expanded at least 5-fold compared with unstimulated cells. Jensen-Shannon divergence calculated on the top 100 TCRbeta sequences ranked by frequency was used to measure repertoire divergence. When a sample had multiple sequencing runs, each run was corrected for sorting error separately and the runs were then pooled. TCRdb obtained this table from immuneACCESS and retained in-frame rearrangements with V and J assigned. These tables miss some clones; where compared with another copy, unresolved V genes account for less than half of the shortfall, and the remainder is unexplained. V, J and clone size derive from that table, while D and trimming were established from the DNA sequence. This sample has hundreds of thousands of clones in its table, and about 80% of those were observed once. The ten top clones hold 0.5% to 0.65% of the sample.

This receptor was obtained from a human donor in good health. The sequencing sample was made of CD4+ T cells from blood. The rearrangement joined TRBV18 to TRBJ2-5; TRBD1 is a weak D gene call, 7 bases matching. Here is the DNA: TGTGCCAGCGCACAGGGGACTCGTTTGGAGACCCAGTACTTC. This gives the protein CASAQGTRLETQYF.